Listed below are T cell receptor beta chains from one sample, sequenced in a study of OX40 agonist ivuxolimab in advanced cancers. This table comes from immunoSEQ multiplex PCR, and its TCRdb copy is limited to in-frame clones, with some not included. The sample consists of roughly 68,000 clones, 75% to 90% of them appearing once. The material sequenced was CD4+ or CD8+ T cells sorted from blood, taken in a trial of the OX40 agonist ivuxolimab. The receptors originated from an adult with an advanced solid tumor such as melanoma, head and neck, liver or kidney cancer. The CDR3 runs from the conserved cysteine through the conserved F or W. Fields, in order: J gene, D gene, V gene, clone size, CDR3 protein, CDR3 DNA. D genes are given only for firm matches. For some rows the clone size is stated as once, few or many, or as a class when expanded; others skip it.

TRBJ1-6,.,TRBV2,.,CASSTDKSSYNSPLHF,TGTGCCAGCAGTACCGATAAAAGCTCCTATAATTCACCCCTCCACTTT
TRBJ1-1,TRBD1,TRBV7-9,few,CASTGQGASPFF,TGTGCCAGCACCGGACAGGGGGCATCTCCTTTCTTT
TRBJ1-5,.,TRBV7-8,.,CASSPRGDTGAGRQPQHF,TGTGCCAGCAGCCCCAGAGGGGACACAGGCGCGGGGAGACAGCCCCAGCATTTT
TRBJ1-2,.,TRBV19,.,CASCMTAPNYGYTF,TGTGCCAGTTGCATGACAGCTCCTAACTATGGCTACACCTTC
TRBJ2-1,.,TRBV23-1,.,CASSQSSSEQFF,TGCGCCAGCAGTCAAAGCAGTAGTGAGCAGTTCTTC
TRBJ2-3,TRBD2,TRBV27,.,CASSLGTSGRARYF,TGTGCCAGCAGCCTTGGGACTAGCGGGAGGGCCAGGTATTTT
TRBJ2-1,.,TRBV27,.,CASSFQHRAGPYNEQFF,TGTGCCAGCAGTTTCCAGCATCGGGCGGGACCCTACAATGAGCAGTTCTTC
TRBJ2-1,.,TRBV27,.,CASNSLGNNEQFF,TGTGCCAGCAACTCTCTGGGGAACAATGAGCAGTTCTTC
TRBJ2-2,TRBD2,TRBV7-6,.,CASSLRTSGLSSAGELFF,TGTGCCAGCAGCTTACGTACTAGCGGGCTGAGTAGTGCCGGGGAGCTGTTTTTT
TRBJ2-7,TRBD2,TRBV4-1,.,CASSYGTSAAYEQYF,TGCGCCAGCAGTTATGGGACTAGCGCAGCCTACGAGCAGTACTTC
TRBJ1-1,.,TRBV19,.,CASSIDAIIGTEAFF,TGTGCCAGTAGTATAGATGCGATAATAGGCACTGAAGCTTTCTTT
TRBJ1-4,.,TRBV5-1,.,CASSPVSGKEKLFF,TGCGCCAGCAGCCCCGTGTCAGGGAAGGAAAAACTGTTTTTT
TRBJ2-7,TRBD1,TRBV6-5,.,CASSLEQGYEQYF,TGTGCCAGCAGTTTGGAACAGGGGTACGAGCAGTACTTC
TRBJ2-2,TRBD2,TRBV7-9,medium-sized,CASSLGGRAAGELFF,TGTGCCAGCAGCTTAGGAGGGAGGGCCGCCGGGGAGCTGTTTTTT
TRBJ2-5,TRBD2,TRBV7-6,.,CASSFGGRVETQYF,TGTGCCAGCAGCTTTGGCGGGAGAGTCGAGACCCAGTACTTC
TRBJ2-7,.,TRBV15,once,CATSRVLGSYEQYF,TGTGCCACCAGCAGAGTCCTAGGTTCCTACGAGCAGTACTTC
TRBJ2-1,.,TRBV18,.,CASSPTGYNEQFF,TGTGCCAGCTCACCAACAGGCTACAATGAGCAGTTCTTC
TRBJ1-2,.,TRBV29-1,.,CSVSQAAGGYTF,TGCAGCGTTTCGCAGGCGGCTGGTGGCTACACCTTC
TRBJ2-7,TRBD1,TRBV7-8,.,CASSLLTGQGLYEQYF,TGTGCCAGCAGCTTGTTGACAGGACAGGGGCTCTACGAGCAGTACTTC
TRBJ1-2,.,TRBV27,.,CASSLSQGIYGYTF,TGTGCCAGCAGTTTATCGCAGGGTATCTATGGCTACACCTTC
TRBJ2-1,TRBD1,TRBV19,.,CATRQGTYNEQFF,TGTGCCACTAGACAGGGGACTTACAATGAGCAGTTCTTC
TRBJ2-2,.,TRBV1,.,CTSSQARTKERGRPNTGELFF,TGCACCAGCAGCCAAGCCAGAACTAAGGAACGCGGGAGGCCGAACACCGGGGAGCTGTTTTTT
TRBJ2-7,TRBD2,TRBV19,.,CASSIQLAENYEQYF,TGTGCCAGTAGTATCCAACTAGCGGAAAACTACGAGCAGTACTTC
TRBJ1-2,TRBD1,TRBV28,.,CASSFHGTGGVGYTF,TGTGCCAGCAGTTTCCACGGGACAGGGGGCGTTGGCTACACCTTC
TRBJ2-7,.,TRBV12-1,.,CASSFYTTLLAYEQYF,TGTGCCAGCAGCTTTTACACCACATTACTGGCCTACGAGCAGTACTTC
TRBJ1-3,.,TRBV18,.,CASSPPYGNTIYF,TGTGCCAGCTCACCCCCCTATGGAAACACCATATATTTT